Listed here are 7 T cell receptor beta chains from one sample, sequenced in a study of blood T cell repertoires in COVID-19. Using immunoSEQ multiplex PCR, the repertoire was profiled, and TCRdb retains in-frame clones only, with some absent. The data show about 480,000 clones, 85% to 90% seen once. Source material: peripheral blood. Source of these receptors: a woman in her forties or fifties with COVID-19, enrolled during active disease.

The genes are TRBV30 and TRBJ1-4; the D is unclear. The CDR3 extends over 14 amino acids. Between the trimmed V and J ends, which lost 8 bases and 0 bases, there was a span of 13 bases. CDR1 and CDR2 (germline): GTSNPN, SVGIG (reference sequence). In DNA, the CDR3 is TGTGCCGTCGGTTACAGAACAACTAATGAAAAACTGTTTTTT. Protein product: CAVGYRTTNEKLFF.

The genes are TRBV3-1 (or the pseudogene TRBV3-2) and TRBJ1-2; 10 nucleotides line up with TRBD1. Germline V gene sequence: CDR1 LGHDT, CDR2 YNNKEL (reference sequence). V dropped 5 bases and J dropped 2; count of bases not matched to a gene: 5. The CDR3 is 15 residues long. CDR3 sequence reads: CASSARGQGNYGYTF. The CDR3 region has the DNA TGTGCCAGCAGCGCTCGGGGACAGGGGAACTATGGCTACACCTTC.

This chain links TRBV5-6 with TRBJ2-3; TRBD1 agrees at 8 bases. CDR1 SGHDT and CDR2 YYEEEE come from the germline V gene. V lost 4 bases, J lost 1 base, and 8 bases stayed unmatched. The CDR3 has 16 amino acids. The CDR3 DNA sequence: TGTGCCAGCAGCCAGGACAGGGTAAGGGGCACAGATACGCAGTATTTT. Protein product: CASSQDRVRGTDTQYF.

The rearrangement joins TRBV4-1 to TRBJ2-6; 9 nucleotides align to TRBD1. The V gene end was trimmed by 3 bases and the J gene end by 4 bases; junction bases not matched to a gene: 4. The length of the CDR3 is 16 residues. Germline loops: CDR1 MGHRA, CDR2 YSYEKL. In DNA form, the CDR3 reads TGCGCCAGCAGCCACGACAGGGGGACGGGGGCCAACGTCCTGACTTTC. Its protein product is CASSHDRGTGANVLTF.

This chain joins TRBV11-2 and TRBJ2-2; D gene unclear. The CDR3 has 13 amino acids. V was trimmed by 2 bases and J by 5 bases, leaving 6 bases between them. The germline V gene encodes CDR1 SGHAT and CDR2 FQNNGV. CDR3 sequence reads: CASSLSQTGELFF. CDR3 coding DNA: TGTGCCAGCAGCTTATCGCAGACCGGGGAGCTGTTTTTT.

This chain links TRBV7-3 with TRBJ2-1, with TRBD2 matching over 13 bases. Germline V gene sequence: CDR1 SGHTA, CDR2 FQGTGA. The CDR3 is 17 residues long. J was trimmed by 8 bases and V by 9 bases; bases with no gene match: 16. CDR3 sequence (DNA): TGTGCCAGTCCCCTACCACCTGCACTAGCGGGGGGGCATGAGCAGTTCTTC. This sequence encodes CASPLPPALAGGHEQFF.

The sample holds one count of this clone. The CDR3 sequence: CASRVDLSGVVYGYTF. The CDR3 DNA follows: TGTGCCAGCAGGGTGGACTTATCAGGCGTAGTCTATGGCTACACCTTC. This chain connects TRBV28 to TRBJ1-2; D is uncertain. Looked up from germline, CDR1 is MDHEN and CDR2 is SYDVKM. V was clipped by 6 bases and J by 4 bases, with 21 bases between them. The CDR3 runs 16 residues.